This T cell receptor (beta chain) was sequenced during a study of T cells in Graves' hyperthyroidism and ophthalmopathy. Study results and limitations: Ophthalmopathy prediction by the model preceded onset by a median roughly 6 months.

CDR3 size: 15 residues. Trimming cost V 6 bases and J 6 bases; bases outside gene matches: 8. Germline V gives CDR1 LGHDT, CDR2 YNNKEL (reference sequence). This clonotype was picked up many times. Its specificity is not known. Using RNA transcripts as the source, TCR beta CDR3 regions were amplified. HTBI primers were used for first-round RT-PCR of the TCR CDR3. TCRdb called the multiplex PCR reads again in MiXCR, with one record for every CDR3 protein. The sample lists hundreds of thousands of distinct CDR3 sequences; about 15% were seen once. This chain links TRBV3-1 with TRBJ1-5; 10 nucleotides agree with TRBD1. Sequences were obtained from blood. This clonotype originated in a woman in her 40s with Graves' hyperthyroidism. In DNA, the CDR3 is TGTGCCAGCAGTATGACAGGGGGCGCTTCTCAGCCCCAGCATTTT. Its protein is CASSMTGGASQPQHF.